Below are 18 T cell receptor beta chains sequenced from a single sample in a study of blood T cell repertoires in COVID-19 (dated by TCRdb to the early 2020s). The library was prepared using the immunoSEQ multiplex PCR assay. Sourced from immuneACCESS, this table was stored by TCRdb with only in-frame sequences that have V and J called. A share of the clones is absent; for the studies checked, an unresolved V gene accounts for under half, and the remainder has no known explanation. The sample yields about 160,000 clones; almost 85% were counted once. Of the sample, about 24% is held by the ten largest clones. The sequenced sample was peripheral blood. The receptors shown here come from an elderly woman with acute or convalescent COVID-19.

This clone occurred once. The chain links TRBV11-3 to TRBJ2-1; D unresolved. The CDR3 sequence is 15 residues long. Germline values: CDR1 SGHNT, CDR2 YENEEA. V was shortened by 2 bases and J by 6 bases, with 14 bases between the two germline ends. CDR3 loop: CASSLRLEVGNEQFF. CDR3 coding DNA: TGTGCCAGCAGCTTAAGGTTAGAGGTAGGCAATGAGCAGTTCTTC.

Regarding this clone: The junction departs from the called germline gene at one end, perhaps through a read error. V gene TRBV27 combines with J gene TRBJ2-7; 9 nucleotides agree with TRBD2. This CDR3 has 11 residues. Germline V CDR1 and CDR2: MNHEY, SMNVEV (reference sequence). CDR3 region: CASSSGGRATF. The CDR3 bases are TGTGCCAGCAGTTCTGGCGGGAGGGCCACCTTC.

J is TRBJ2-7 and V is TRBV5-1; TRBD2 matches at 7 bases. This CDR3 region has 14 residues. Germline loops: CDR1 SGHRS, CDR2 YFSETQ. The trim removed 4 bases at V and 3 bases at J, leaving 7 bases unmatched. The CDR3 is CASSRGTGGYEQYF. CDR3 in DNA: TGCGCCAGCAGCCGAGGGACGGGGGGCTACGAGCAGTACTTC.

The genes are TRBV5-1 and TRBJ1-4; 8 bases are shared with TRBD1. The trim removed 3 bases at V and 7 bases at J, leaving 8 bases unmatched. Germline values: CDR1 SGHRS, CDR2 YFSETQ. CDR3 length equals 15 residues. The CDR3 loop is CASSSDTGGGEKLFF. CDR3 coding DNA: TGCGCCAGCAGCTCGGACACAGGGGGAGGTGAAAAACTGTTTTTT.

The V and J genes are TRBV5-1 and TRBJ1-4; D perhaps matches TRBD1 (6 bases). This CDR3 comprises 14 residues. Germline CDR1 reads SGHRS; CDR2 reads YFSETQ. Trimming cost V 3 bases and J 5 bases, with 11 bases left between them. The CDR3 DNA reads as TGCGCCAGCAGCTGGGGGCGGACGAATGAAAAACTGTTTTTT. Translated, it gives CASSWGRTNEKLFF.

The chain couples TRBV5-1 to TRBJ2-7; 11 bases match TRBD2. V gave up 4 bases and J gave up 6 bases; unmatched junction bases: 9. CDR1 is SGHRS and CDR2 is YFSETQ in the germline V gene. The CDR3 is 15 residues long. CDR3 protein: CASSGLAGGRGEQYF. The CDR3, as DNA: TGCGCCAGCAGCGGATTAGCGGGAGGGCGGGGCGAGCAGTACTTC.

This rearrangement joins TRBV2 to TRBJ2-6; TRBD1 matches at 7 bases. Per the germline V gene, CDR1 is SNHLY and CDR2 is FYNNEI. V dropped 6 bases and J dropped 0; count of bases not matched to a gene: 14. This CDR3 comprises 19 residues. The CDR3, as DNA: TGTGCCAGCAGCGGCGCCACAGGGGTCGCGCTCTCTGGGGCCAACGTCCTGACTTTC. This encodes CASSGATGVALSGANVLTF.

The gene calls are TRBV5-1 and TRBJ1-1, with D unclear. CDR1 and CDR2 from the germline V gene are SGHRS and YFSETQ. The CDR3 covers 11 residues. V lost 1 base, J lost 5 bases, and 3 bases lay in between. DNA of the CDR3: TGCGCCAGCAGCTTGACAACTGAAGCTTTCTTT. Protein sequence: CASSLTTEAFF.

The chain uses TRBV4-1 and TRBJ2-7, with D tentatively TRBD1 (5 bases). The V and J ends lost 4 bases and 3 bases respectively, with 13 bases between them. The CDR3 length is 14 residues. Germline CDR1 and CDR2: MGHRA and YSYEKL. The CDR3 DNA sequence: TGCGCCAGCAGCCCCCCAGGGAAAAGCTACGAGCAGTACTTC. Residues: CASSPPGKSYEQYF.

This sequence joins TRBV30 and TRBJ2-2, with a tentative D call TRBD2 (5 bases). The CDR3 has 12 amino acids. The germline CDR1 and CDR2 sequences are GTSNPN and SVGIG (reference sequence). V gave up 2 bases and J gave up 6 bases, with 7 bases separating them. CDR3 bases: TGTGCCTGGAGTAGGAGGTCCGGGGAGCTGTTTTTT. Amino acids: CAWSRRSGELFF.

This clone was seen a few times. The rearrangement joins TRBV2 to TRBJ1-5, with 9 bases that match TRBD1. The CDR3 runs to 15 residues. Germline V CDR1 and CDR2: SNHLY, FYNNEI. V lost 6 bases, J lost 4 bases, and 7 bases stayed unmatched. In DNA form, the CDR3 reads TGTGCCAGCAGGACCGGGACAGGGCCTAATCAGCCCCAGCATTTT. It encodes CASRTGTGPNQPQHF.

V gene TRBV12-3 or TRBV12-4 combines with J gene TRBJ2-2; D unresolved. This CDR3 is built from 11 residues. The germline V and J ends were trimmed by 8 bases and 6 bases, with 7 bases remaining between them. DNA of the CDR3: TGTGCCAGCCCTATGGCCGGGGAGCTGTTTTTT. Translated: CASPMAGELFF.

This chain links TRBV6-5 with TRBJ2-7; weak D call: TRBD2 (5 bases). There are 15 residues in the CDR3. V was pared by 2 bases and J by 2 bases, with 13 bases between. Germline CDR1 is MNHEY and CDR2 is SVGAGI. The CDR3 DNA reads as TGTGCCAGCAGTTACGTGGCTAGCAGTCCCTACGAGCAGTACTTC. The encoded protein is CASSYVASSPYEQYF.

The chain carries TRBV4-1 and TRBJ2-7; 13 bases align to TRBD2. This CDR3 region has 15 residues. With 4 bases clipped from V and 6 bases from J, the junction kept 6 bases outside the gene matches. Germline V CDR1 and CDR2: MGHRA, YSYEKL. Here the CDR3 DNA reads TGCGCCAGCAGCCTACGGACTAGCGGGAGTTTCGAGCAGTACTTC. As protein: CASSLRTSGSFEQYF.

The chain is built from TRBV19 and TRBJ1-2; 7 bases line up with TRBD1. The CDR3 spans 14 residues. Germline V lookup: CDR1 LNHDA, CDR2 SQIVND (reference sequence). The J segment lost 3 bases and the V segment lost 5 bases, leaving 6 bases of the junction unmatched. CDR3 in DNA: TGTGCCAGTAGTGACCCCGGGACAGACTATGGCTACACCTTC. Translated: CASSDPGTDYGYTF.

This sequence joins TRBV5-1 and TRBJ1-2; D ambiguous. V was cut by 2 bases and J by 4 bases, with 15 bases left in between. This CDR3 region has 15 residues. Germline V gene sequence: CDR1 SGHRS, CDR2 YFSETQ. This CDR3 reads CASSLPPPQFYGYTF. As DNA, the CDR3 is TGCGCCAGCAGCTTACCGCCCCCCCAGTTCTATGGCTACACCTTC.

This chain links TRBV5-8 with TRBJ1-1, with D unclear. The ends were cut back, 2 bases at V and 0 bases at J, with 11 bases in the middle. This CDR3 is 15 amino acids long. Germline lookup yields CDR1 SGHTS and CDR2 YDEGEE. The CDR3, as DNA: TGTGCCAGCAGCTTACTAGGCCATATGAACACTGAAGCTTTCTTT. Its protein is CASSLLGHMNTEAFF.

V and J are TRBV3-1 (or the pseudogene TRBV3-2) and TRBJ2-3; 9 bases line up with TRBD2. V gave up 5 bases and J gave up 6 bases; unmatched junction bases: 3. CDR1 is LGHDT and CDR2 is YNNKEL in the germline V gene (reference sequence). This CDR3 has 13 residues. The CDR3, as DNA: TGTGCCAGCAGCGGGACTAGCAGGGATACGCAGTATTTT. This sequence encodes CASSGTSRDTQYF.